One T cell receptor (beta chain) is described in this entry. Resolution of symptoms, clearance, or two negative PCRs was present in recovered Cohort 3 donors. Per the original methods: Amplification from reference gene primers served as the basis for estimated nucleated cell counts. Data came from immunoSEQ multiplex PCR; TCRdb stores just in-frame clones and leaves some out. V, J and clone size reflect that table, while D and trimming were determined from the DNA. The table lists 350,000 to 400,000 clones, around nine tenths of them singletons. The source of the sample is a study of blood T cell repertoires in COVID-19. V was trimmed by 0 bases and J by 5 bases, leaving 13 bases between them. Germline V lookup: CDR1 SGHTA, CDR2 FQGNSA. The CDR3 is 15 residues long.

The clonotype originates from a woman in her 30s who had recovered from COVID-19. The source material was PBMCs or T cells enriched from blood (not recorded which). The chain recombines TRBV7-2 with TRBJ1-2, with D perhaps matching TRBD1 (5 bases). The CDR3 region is CASSLAPSPGYGYTF. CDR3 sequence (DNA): TGTGCCAGCAGCTTAGCGCCTTCCCCAGGGTATGGCTACACCTTC.